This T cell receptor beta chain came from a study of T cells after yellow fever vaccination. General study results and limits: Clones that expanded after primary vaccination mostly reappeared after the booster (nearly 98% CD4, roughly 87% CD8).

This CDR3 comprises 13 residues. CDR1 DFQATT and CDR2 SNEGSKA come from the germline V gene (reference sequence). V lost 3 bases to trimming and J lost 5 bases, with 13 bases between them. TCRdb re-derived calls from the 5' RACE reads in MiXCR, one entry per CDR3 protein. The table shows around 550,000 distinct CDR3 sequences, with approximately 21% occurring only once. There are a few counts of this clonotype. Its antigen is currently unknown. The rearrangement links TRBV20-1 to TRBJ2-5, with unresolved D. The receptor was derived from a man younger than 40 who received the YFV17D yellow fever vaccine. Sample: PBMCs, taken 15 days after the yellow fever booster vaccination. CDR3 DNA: TGCAGTGCTAGGGATCTCGGCCCGGAGACCCAGTACTTC. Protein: CSARDLGPETQYF.